Listed below are T cell receptor beta chains from one sample, sequenced in a study of response to subunit inactivated influenza vaccine. TCRdb processed the RT-PCR reads anew with MiXCR; each CDR3 protein has one entry. The data hold around 580,000 distinct CDR3 sequences, with less than 15% observed a single time. Sample: PBMCs from blood, taken approximately 13 days after vaccination. Receptors originate from a man between 45 and 60 years old who received an inactivated influenza vaccine. Both conserved end residues are part of each CDR3.

J gene: TRBJ2-7; V gene: TRBV5-1; CDR3 protein: CASGAQGFIHEQYF
J gene: TRBJ2-6; V gene: TRBV20-1; CDR3 protein: CSAVDRGSGANVLTF
J gene: TRBJ2-3; V gene: TRBV11-2; CDR3 protein: CASSLVAGASTDTQYF
J gene: TRBJ2-5; V gene: TRBV21-1; CDR3 protein: CASTRTAYQETQYF
J gene: TRBJ2-1; V gene: TRBV28; CDR3 protein: CASRTRTYNEQFF
J gene: TRBJ2-3; V gene: TRBV6-5; CDR3 protein: CASSYSGGYTQYF
J gene: TRBJ1-1; V gene: TRBV7-9; CDR3 protein: CASSQAMTNTEAFF
J gene: TRBJ1-5; V gene: TRBV20-1; CDR3 protein: CSARSVMGSNQPQHF
J gene: TRBJ2-7; V gene: TRBV20-1; CDR3 protein: CSAQAQVGGYEQYF
J gene: TRBJ1-5; V gene: TRBV29-1; CDR3 protein: CSVEDLVNRGRNQPQHF
J gene: TRBJ1-2; V gene: TRBV25-1; CDR3 protein: CASSPVGTALNYGYTF
J gene: TRBJ1-6; V gene: TRBV4-1; CDR3 protein: CASSHNRVKEGYNSPLHF
J gene: TRBJ2-1; V gene: TRBV4-3; CDR3 protein: CASSQVLKRDNEQFF
J gene: TRBJ2-5; V gene: TRBV7-2; CDR3 protein: CASSPRGQGGQETQYF
J gene: TRBJ1-5; V gene: TRBV6-1; CDR3 protein: CATREGMFNQPQHF
J gene: TRBJ2-2; V gene: TRBV7-2; CDR3 protein: CASRRGDIGELFF
J gene: TRBJ2-1; V gene: TRBV4-1; CDR3 protein: CASSQSTDHNEQFF
J gene: TRBJ1-5; V gene: TRBV5-6; CDR3 protein: CASSSYDGQGWAQPQHF
J gene: TRBJ1-2; V gene: TRBV12-3/TRBV12-4; CDR3 protein: CASSPLVRVVTTNYGYTF
J gene: TRBJ2-1; V gene: TRBV2; CDR3 protein: CASSDGRVIYYNEQFF
J gene: TRBJ2-5; V gene: TRBV7-2; CDR3 protein: CASSLEQGLGQETQYF
J gene: TRBJ2-1; V gene: TRBV10-2; CDR3 protein: CASSDRGNEQFF
J gene: TRBJ1-1; V gene: TRBV6-6; CDR3 protein: CSSSYSLNTEAFF
J gene: TRBJ2-2; V gene: TRBV29-1; CDR3 protein: CSVLAGAGTGELFF
J gene: TRBJ1-1; V gene: TRBV10-3; CDR3 protein: CAISTTENTEAFF
J gene: TRBJ2-7; V gene: TRBV15; CDR3 protein: CATSRLNMGLAVTYEQYF
J gene: TRBJ2-7; V gene: TRBV27; CDR3 protein: CASRTPRDSYEQYF
J gene: TRBJ2-6; V gene: TRBV14; CDR3 protein: CASSPRSGHTAGANVLTF
J gene: TRBJ2-3; V gene: TRBV11-2; CDR3 protein: CAGRTTAGTQYF
J gene: TRBJ2-1; V gene: TRBV11-1; CDR3 protein: CASSPVSDSYNEQFF